The 7 T cell receptor beta chains presented below share a single source sample, sequenced in a study of blood T cell repertoires in COVID-19. Repertoires were generated with immunoSEQ multiplex PCR, while TCRdb's copy carries only in-frame clones and drops some. The sample yields 200,000 to 300,000 clones, 80% to 90% seen once. The sample comprised PBMCs or T cells enriched from blood (not recorded which). These receptors were obtained from a woman aged 40-49 years who had been exposed to COVID-19.

This clone has only one observation. CDR3 amino acids: CASSQARARAKNIQYF. The CDR3 DNA follows: TGTGCCAGCAGCCAAGCGCGTGCTCGAGCCAAAAACATTCAGTACTTC. This sequence joins TRBV14 and TRBJ2-4; D gene ambiguous. This CDR3 region has 16 residues. Germline assignment: CDR1 SGHDN and CDR2 FVKESK. V was cut by 1 base and J by 0 bases, with 10 bases left in between. Looking up the rest from reference TRBV14 and TRBJ2-4 gives the full variable domain: EAGVTQFPSHSVIEKGQTVTLRCDPISGHDNLYWYRRVMGKEIKFLLHFVKESKQDESGMPNNRFLAERTGGTYSTLKVQPAELEDSGVYFCASSQARARAKNIQYFGAGTRLSVL.

The V and J genes are TRBV28 and TRBJ1-5; perhaps TRBD1 as D (5 bases). The CDR3 spans 16 residues. V dropped 3 bases and J dropped 3 bases, with 15 bases sitting between them. Per the germline V gene, CDR1 is MDHEN and CDR2 is SYDVKM. DNA of the CDR3: TGTGCCAGCAGTTTGTGGGGGGGGATTGACAATCAGCCCCAGCATTTT. Residues: CASSLWGGIDNQPQHF.

This chain connects TRBV30 to TRBJ1-5; a weak D match, TRBD1 (6 bases). V gave up 2 bases and J gave up 0 bases, with 11 bases separating them. This CDR3 spans 15 amino acids. Germline lookup yields CDR1 GTSNPN and CDR2 SVGIG (reference sequence). As DNA, the CDR3 is TGTGCCTGGAGTCGAGACAGGAATAGCAATCAGCCCCAGCATTTT. Its translation: CAWSRDRNSNQPQHF.

The chain is built from TRBV4-2 and TRBJ1-2; tentative D call: TRBD1 (5 bases). CDR3 size: 15 residues. CDR1 and CDR2 from the germline V gene are LGHNA and YNFKEQ. Trimming cost V 0 bases and J 2 bases, with 10 bases left between them. The CDR3 is CASSQDRNRNYGYTF. The CDR3, as DNA: TGTGCCAGCAGCCAAGATCGTAACAGGAACTATGGCTACACCTTC.

The V call is TRBV6-6, the J call TRBJ1-5, with D maybe TRBD1 (5 bases). CDR3 length: 13 residues. V was cut by 5 bases and J by 3 bases, with 8 bases left in between. Germline CDR1 is MNHNY and CDR2 is SVGAGI (reference sequence). DNA of the CDR3: TGTGCCAGCAGTCCGGACACCAATCAGCCCCAGCATTTT. Amino acid sequence: CASSPDTNQPQHF.

J is TRBJ2-1 and V is TRBV24-1; possibly TRBD1 for D (6 bases). The CDR3 has 15 amino acids. The germline CDR1 and CDR2 sequences are KGHDR and SFDVKD. Trimming removed 3 bases from V and 7 bases from J, with 15 bases in between. As DNA, the CDR3 is TGTGCCACCAGTGATCTCCGGGACACCAAAAATGAGCAGTTCTTC. Its translation is CATSDLRDTKNEQFF.

The chain employs TRBV20-1 and TRBJ1-2; the D is unclear. This CDR3 comprises 12 residues. The V gene's germline CDR1 is DFQATT and CDR2 SNEGSKA (reference sequence). With 3 bases removed from V and 2 bases from J, the gap between germline ends came to 7 bases. The CDR3 DNA reads as TGCAGTGCTAGTATAGCGAACTATGGCTACACCTTC. Amino acid sequence: CSASIANYGYTF.